This T cell receptor beta chain came from a study of T cell responses to AZD1222 COVID-19 vaccine. Study-wide results and limits: Among AZD1222 vaccinees, only six were seropositive at baseline. The study reported that nearly half of spike-specific TCRs target unmutated variant regions. Repertoires were obtained solely post-peak T cell response.

Method: immunoSEQ multiplex PCR; TCRdb's copy keeps in-frame clones and lacks some. The table lists some 140,000 clones, approximately 87% of them singletons. This clone came up once. Its antigen is undetermined. The V end was cut by 8 bases, the J end by 5 bases, with 15 bases between. CDR3 size: 13 residues. Per the germline V gene, CDR1 is SEHNR and CDR2 is FQNEAQ (reference sequence). This sequence originates from an adult in good health. The chain is built from TRBV7-9 and TRBJ1-1; D unclear. The input for sequencing was peripheral blood, taken on day 0 of MenACWY control vaccination. The chain's CDR3 is CASSRQVETEAFF. Written as DNA, the CDR3 is TGTGCCAGCTCGCGGCAGGTAGAGACTGAAGCTTTCTTT.